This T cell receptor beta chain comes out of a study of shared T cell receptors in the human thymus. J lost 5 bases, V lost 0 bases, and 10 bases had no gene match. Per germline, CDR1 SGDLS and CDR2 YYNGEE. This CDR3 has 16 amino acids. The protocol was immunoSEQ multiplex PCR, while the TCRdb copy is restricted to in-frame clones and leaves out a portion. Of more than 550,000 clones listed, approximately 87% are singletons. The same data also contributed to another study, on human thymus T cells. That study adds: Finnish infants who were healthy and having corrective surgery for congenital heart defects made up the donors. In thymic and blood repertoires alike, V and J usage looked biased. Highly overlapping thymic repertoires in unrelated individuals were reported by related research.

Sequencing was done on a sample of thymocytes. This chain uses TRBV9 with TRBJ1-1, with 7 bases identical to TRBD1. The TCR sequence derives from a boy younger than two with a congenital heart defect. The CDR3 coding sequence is TGTGCCAGCAGCGTAGCCAGCCGTCAGGGGGAGACTGAAGCTTTCTTT. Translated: CASSVASRQGETEAFF.